This TCR beta chain stems from a study of Graves' ophthalmopathy and Graves' hyperthyroidism. Study-level information: Researchers obtained peripheral blood at initial diagnosis, before any treatment had begun. Study observations and caveats: Ophthalmopathy progression cases were predicted by the model with roughly 70% sensitivity and about 72% specificity. Most thyroid clonotypes with frequency above 0.001 were detected in blood too.

The CDR3 sequence is 16 residues long. V was clipped by 0 bases and J by 6 bases; unmatched bases: 6. From germline, CDR1 is KGHDR and CDR2 SFDVKD. Other autoimmune diseases, uncontrolled infections, pregnancy or lactation ruled patients out of participation. Amplification targeted the TCR beta CDR3 regions, with RNA transcripts as the source material. Second-round multiplex PCR came after a first-round RT-PCR that employed HTBI primers. In TCRdb, the multiplex PCR reads were re-called with MiXCR into one record per CDR3 protein. Among fewer than 600,000 distinct CDR3 sequences listed, around 15% were seen once. This clonotype was counted at least ten times. Its antigen is still unknown.

The sequencing sample was made of blood. The receptor's source is a woman between 25 and 40 years old with Graves' ophthalmopathy. This rearrangement joins TRBV24-1 to TRBJ2-5, with 10 bases lining up with TRBD2. Here the CDR3 reads CATSDLSLAGDQTQYF. CDR3 coding DNA: TGTGCCACCAGTGATTTGAGCCTAGCGGGAGATCAGACCCAGTACTTC.